The text below deals with one TCR beta chain. Its matching antigen is unknown. Within the sample, other DNA sequences also encode this same CDR3. These data originate in a study of shared clonotypes between healthy human individuals. V lost 3 bases and J lost 0, with 9 bases in between. The CDR3 is 14 amino acids. Looked up from germline, CDR1 is MDHEN and CDR2 is SYDVKM. CD8 cells regarded as naive lacked CD45RO, were positively chosen for CCR7, and omitted terminally differentiated effector memory CD45RA+ cells. Study results and caveats: Sharing across four donors was highest in naive CD4 (roughly 5%) and lowest in memory CD8 (approximately 0.4%). Among the subsets, naive ones generally showed larger estimated richness than memory ones. There were few donors, and this limited the genetic and exposure-history diversity represented. Large depth notwithstanding, sorted-subset sequencing proved incomplete by rarefaction.

Assay: immunoSEQ multiplex PCR; the TCRdb copy retains only in-frame clones and omits some. The data contain millions of clones, 85% to 95% of them singletons. Sequencing input: naive CD8+ T cells from PBMCs. The chain carries TRBV28 and TRBJ2-7, with a weak D call TRBD1 (5 bases). The origin of this receptor is a young man in good health. Some clones in this sample may be carry-over from other donors' samples. This CDR3 reads CASSLKGYSYEQYF. The CDR3 nucleotides are TGTGCCAGCAGTTTGAAGGGGTACTCCTACGAGCAGTACTTC. The full variable domain, with the rest looked up from reference TRBV28 and TRBJ2-7, is DVKVTQSSRYLVKRTGEKVFLECVQDMDHENMFWYRQDPGLGLRLIYFSYDVKMKEKGDIPEGYSVSREKKERFSLILESASTNQTSMYLCASSLKGYSYEQYFGPGTRLTVT.